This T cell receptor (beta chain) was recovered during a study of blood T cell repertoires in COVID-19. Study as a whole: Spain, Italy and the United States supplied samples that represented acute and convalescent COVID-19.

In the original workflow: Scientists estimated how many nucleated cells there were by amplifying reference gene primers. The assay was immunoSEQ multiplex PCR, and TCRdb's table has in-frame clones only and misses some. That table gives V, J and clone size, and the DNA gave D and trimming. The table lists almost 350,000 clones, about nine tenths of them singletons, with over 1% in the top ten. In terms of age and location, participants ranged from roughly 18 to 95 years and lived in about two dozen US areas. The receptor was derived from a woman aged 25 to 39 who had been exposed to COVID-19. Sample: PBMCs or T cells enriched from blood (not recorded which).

CDR3 in amino acids: CASSPRGTGGTGEQYF. The CDR3 coding sequence is TGTGCCAGCTCACCAAGGGGGACAGGGGGTACGGGGGAGCAGTACTTC. The chain has TRBV18 and TRBJ2-7, with TRBD1 identical over 11 bases. CDR3 length: 16 residues. V was pared by 2 bases and J by 7 bases, with 10 bases of the junction left unmatched. Germline lookup yields CDR1 KGHSH and CDR2 LQKENI.